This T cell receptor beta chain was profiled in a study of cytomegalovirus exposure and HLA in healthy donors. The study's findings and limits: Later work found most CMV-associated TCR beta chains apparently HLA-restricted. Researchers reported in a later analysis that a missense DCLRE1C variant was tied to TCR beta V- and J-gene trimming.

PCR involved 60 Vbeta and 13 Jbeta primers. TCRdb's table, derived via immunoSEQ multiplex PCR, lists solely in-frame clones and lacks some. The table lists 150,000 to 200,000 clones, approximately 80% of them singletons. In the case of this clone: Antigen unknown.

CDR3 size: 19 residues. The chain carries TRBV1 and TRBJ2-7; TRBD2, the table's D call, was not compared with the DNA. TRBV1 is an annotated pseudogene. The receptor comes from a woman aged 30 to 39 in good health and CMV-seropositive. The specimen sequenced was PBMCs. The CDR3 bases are TGCACCAGCAGCCAGTACAGGGAGATCGAGCGGGAGAATGGCTACGAGCAGTACTTC. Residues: CTSSQYREIERENGYEQYF.